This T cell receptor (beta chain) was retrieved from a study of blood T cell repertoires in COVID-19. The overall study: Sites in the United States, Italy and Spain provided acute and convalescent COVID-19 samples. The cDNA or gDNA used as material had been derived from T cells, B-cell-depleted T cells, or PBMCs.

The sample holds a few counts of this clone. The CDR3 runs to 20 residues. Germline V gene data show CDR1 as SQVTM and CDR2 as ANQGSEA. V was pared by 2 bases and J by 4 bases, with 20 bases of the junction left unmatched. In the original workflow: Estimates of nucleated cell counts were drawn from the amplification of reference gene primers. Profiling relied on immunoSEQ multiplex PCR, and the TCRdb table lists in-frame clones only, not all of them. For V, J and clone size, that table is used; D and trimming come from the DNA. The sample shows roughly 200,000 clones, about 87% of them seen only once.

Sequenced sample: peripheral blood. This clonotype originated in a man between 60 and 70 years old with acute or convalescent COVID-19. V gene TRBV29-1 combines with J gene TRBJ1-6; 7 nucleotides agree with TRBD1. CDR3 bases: TGCAGCGTTGAATTAGACCCTCACGGACAGGTTAGGGAGTATAATTCACCCCTCCACTTT. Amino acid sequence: CSVELDPHGQVREYNSPLHF.